Below are 16 T cell receptor beta chains sequenced from a single sample in a study of T cells in Graves' hyperthyroidism and ophthalmopathy. Amplification yielded TCR beta CDR3 regions, with RNA transcripts as the source. HTBI primers were used for first-round RT-PCR of the TCR CDR3. MiXCR was run by TCRdb on the multiplex PCR reads, yielding one entry per CDR3 protein. Among approximately 610,000 distinct CDR3 sequences, roughly 14% were seen once, and the ten largest hold over 3.5%. The sequenced sample consisted of blood. The source of these receptors is a woman in her forties with Graves' ophthalmopathy.

This clonotype was seen only a few times. V usage is TRBV3-1 and J usage is TRBJ2-5; D is unresolved. This CDR3 has 12 amino acids. Trimming shortened V by 4 bases and J by 5 bases, and 8 bases separated the two germline ends. Germline V gene data show CDR1 as LGHDT and CDR2 as YNNKEL (reference sequence). The CDR3 DNA reads TGTGCCAGCAGCCCAGCGCGGGAGACCCAGTACTTC. Translating gives CASSPARETQYF.

The chain combines TRBV20-1 with TRBJ2-5, with D possibly being TRBD1 or TRBD2 (5 bases each). The V and J ends lost 5 bases and 8 bases respectively, with 15 bases between them. The CDR3 is 12 amino acids. Germline CDR1 is DFQATT and CDR2 is SNEGSKA (reference sequence). The CDR3 region is CSAGAGYGTQYF. CDR3 in DNA: TGCAGTGCTGGGGCGGGTTATGGCACCCAGTACTTC.

This clonotype was seen ten or more times. J is TRBJ2-7 and V is TRBV27, with D possibly being TRBD1 (5 bases). Germline V gene lookup returns CDR1 MNHEY and CDR2 SMNVEV (reference sequence). The CDR3 sequence is 14 residues long. Trimming left V 3 bases short and J 1 base short, with 10 bases between. Here the CDR3 reads CASSLSRESYEQYF. In DNA form, the CDR3 reads TGTGCCAGCAGTTTGTCCAGGGAATCCTACGAGCAGTACTTC.

This clonotype was seen repeatedly, ten times or more. The chain employs TRBV19 and TRBJ2-7, with TRBD1 identical over 7 bases. Germline loops: CDR1 LNHDA, CDR2 SQIVND (reference sequence). The junction had 3 bases not matched to a gene; V was cut back by 2 bases and J by 2 bases. The CDR3 length is 14 residues. CDR3 sequence: CASSIRTGAYEQYF. CDR3 DNA: TGTGCCAGTAGTATAAGGACAGGTGCCTACGAGCAGTACTTC.

This chain uses TRBV11-2 with TRBJ1-5; D uncertain. This CDR3 region has 17 residues. The ends were cut back, 0 bases at V and 0 bases at J, with 12 bases in the middle. From germline, CDR1 is SGHAT and CDR2 FQNNGV. The CDR3 region is CASSLEGKLYSNQPQHF. CDR3 bases: TGTGCCAGCAGCTTAGAAGGGAAACTTTATAGCAATCAGCCCCAGCATTTT.

A few counts support this clonotype. This chain uses TRBV5-8 with TRBJ2-7; possible D gene TRBD1, 6 bases. Germline values: CDR1 SGHTS, CDR2 YDEGEE. This CDR3 comprises 14 residues. The V gene lost 2 bases and the J gene lost 3 bases, with 12 bases spanning the gap. CDR3 residues: CASSFQGSDYEQYF. The CDR3, as DNA: TGTGCCAGCAGCTTCCAGGGGTCGGACTACGAGCAGTACTTC.

This clonotype was picked up many times. The rearrangement joins TRBV30 to TRBJ2-7, with D perhaps TRBD2 (5 bases). Germline V gives CDR1 GTSNPN, CDR2 SVGIG (reference sequence). The CDR3 is 16 residues long. V was pared by 2 bases and J by 0 bases, with 17 bases between. The CDR3 spells CAWSFRLKTFSYEQYF. The CDR3 coding sequence is TGTGCCTGGAGTTTCCGACTAAAAACATTCTCCTACGAGCAGTACTTC.

The chain is built from TRBV30 and TRBJ1-2; maybe TRBD1 (5 bases). Trimming pared 0 bases from V and 7 bases from J, leaving 12 bases between. The V gene's germline CDR1 is GTSNPN and CDR2 SVGIG (reference sequence). CDR3 size: 13 residues. The CDR3 region has the DNA TGTGCCTGGAGTGTACCTGGGGGGTTTGGCTACACCTTC. It translates to CAWSVPGGFGYTF.

The genes are TRBV28 and TRBJ2-5; tentatively, D is TRBD1 (6 bases). V was shortened by 4 bases and J by 2 bases, with 17 bases between the two germline ends. The length of the CDR3 is 16 residues. Germline V gene sequence: CDR1 MDHEN, CDR2 SYDVKM. CDR3 bases: TGTGCCAGCAGTTATAGTACCCAGAGGGGGCAAGAGACCCAGTACTTC. Translated: CASSYSTQRGQETQYF.

In its sample, this clonotype was seen many times. This chain joins TRBV28 and TRBJ1-2; D is unclear. Germline V gene sequence: CDR1 MDHEN, CDR2 SYDVKM. The CDR3 has 13 amino acids. Trimming removed 5 bases at V and 2 bases at J, with 9 bases between. CDR3 nucleotides: TGTGCCAGCAGTAACGGGCCGAACTATGGCTACACCTTC. Its translation: CASSNGPNYGYTF.

Here the CDR3 DNA reads TGTGCCACCAGTGATTCCCGATCCTCTTCGACAGGATACTCCTACGAGCAGTACTTC. It yields the protein CATSDSRSSSTGYSYEQYF. The V call is TRBV24-1, the J call TRBJ2-7; TRBD1 might be the D (6 bases). Germline V CDR1 and CDR2: KGHDR, SFDVKD. Trimming pared 2 bases from V and 0 bases from J, leaving 22 bases between. This CDR3 is 19 amino acids long.

This clonotype was seen many times. The chain is built from TRBV29-1 and TRBJ1-1, with TRBD1 as a possible D gene (5 bases). The CDR3 length is 10 residues. CDR1 is SQVTM and CDR2 is ANQGSEA in the germline V gene. CDR3 protein: CGAMNTEAFF. The DNA of the CDR3 is TGCGGGGCCATGAACACTGAAGCTTTCTTT.

This clonotype was counted at least ten times. The chain uses TRBV6-5 and TRBJ2-5; 9 nucleotides align to TRBD2. The CDR3 contains 16 residues. The V segment lost 2 bases and the J segment 2 bases; nucleotides outside the gene matches: 6. Germline-derived CDR1 and CDR2 are MNHEY and SVGAGI. The CDR3 bases are TGTGCCAGCAGTTACGGGGTAGCGGGGGCACAAGAGACCCAGTACTTC. It codes for CASSYGVAGAQETQYF.

This clonotype was seen repeatedly, ten times or more. This rearrangement joins TRBV28 to TRBJ1-3, with D perhaps matching TRBD1 (5 bases). Germline V lookup: CDR1 MDHEN, CDR2 SYDVKM. This CDR3 has 14 residues. V was shortened by 7 bases and J by 0 bases, with 10 bases between the two germline ends. This CDR3 is CASKGSYSGNTIYF. The CDR3, as DNA: TGTGCCAGCAAGGGGAGTTACTCTGGAAACACCATATATTTT.

This clonotype was seen repeatedly, ten times or more. The chain has TRBV24-1 and TRBJ2-7; D gene ambiguous. This CDR3 is 13 amino acids long. Deletions cut 3 bases from V and 4 bases from J, with 9 bases between. Per germline, CDR1 KGHDR and CDR2 SFDVKD. CDR3 sequence: CATSDTNNYEQYF. The CDR3 DNA reads as TGTGCCACCAGTGATACGAATAATTACGAGCAGTACTTC.

This clonotype has ten or more counts. The chain uses TRBV6-1 and TRBJ1-1; TRBD1 is a possible D gene (6 bases). This CDR3 spans 11 amino acids. Looked up from germline, CDR1 is MNHNS and CDR2 is SASEGT. Trimming cost V 5 bases and J 7 bases, with 8 bases left between them. Here the CDR3 reads CASSQGSEAFF. As DNA, the CDR3 is TGTGCCAGCAGTCAGGGGAGTGAAGCTTTCTTT.